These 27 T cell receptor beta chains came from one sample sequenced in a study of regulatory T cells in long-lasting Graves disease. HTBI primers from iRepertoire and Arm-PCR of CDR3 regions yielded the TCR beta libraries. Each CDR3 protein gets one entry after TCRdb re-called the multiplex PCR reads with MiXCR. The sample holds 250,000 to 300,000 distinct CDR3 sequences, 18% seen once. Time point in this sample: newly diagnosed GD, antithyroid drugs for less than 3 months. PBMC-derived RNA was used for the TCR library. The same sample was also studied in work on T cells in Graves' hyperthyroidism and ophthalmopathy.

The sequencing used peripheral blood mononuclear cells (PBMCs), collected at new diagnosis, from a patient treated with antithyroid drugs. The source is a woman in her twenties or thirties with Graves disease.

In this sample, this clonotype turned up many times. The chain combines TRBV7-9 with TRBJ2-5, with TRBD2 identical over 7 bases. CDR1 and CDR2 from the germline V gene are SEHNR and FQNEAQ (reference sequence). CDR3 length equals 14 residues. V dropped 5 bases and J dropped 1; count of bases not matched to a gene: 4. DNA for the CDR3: TGTGCCAGCAGCCCTAGCGGATTCCAAGAGACCCAGTACTTC. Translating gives CASSPSGFQETQYF.

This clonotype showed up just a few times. In nucleotides, the CDR3 is TGTGCCAGCAGTTTGCCCGGGACTCCCTCGCAGTACTTC. This encodes CASSLPGTPSQYF. The chain employs TRBV12-3 or TRBV12-4 and TRBJ2-7; perhaps TRBD2 as D (6 bases). The CDR3 is 13 residues long. Trimming cost V 3 bases and J 9 bases, with 15 bases left between them.

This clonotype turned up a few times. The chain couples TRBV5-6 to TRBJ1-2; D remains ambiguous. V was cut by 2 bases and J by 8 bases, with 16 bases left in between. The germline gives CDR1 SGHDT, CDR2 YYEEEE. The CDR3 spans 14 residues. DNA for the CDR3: TGTGCCAGCAGCTTTGATTCGGGTTTAAGCGGCTACACCTTC. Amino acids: CASSFDSGLSGYTF.

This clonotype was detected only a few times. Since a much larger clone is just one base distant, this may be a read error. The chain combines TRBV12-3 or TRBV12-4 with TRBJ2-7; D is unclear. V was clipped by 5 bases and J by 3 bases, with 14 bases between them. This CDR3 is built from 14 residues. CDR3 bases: TGTGCCAGCAGTCTGACAAGGGCTGGCTACGAGCAGTACTTC. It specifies CASSLTRAGYEQYF.

CDR3 DNA: TGCAGTGCTAGAAGCTTTGTAGGACAGATCTACTCCTACGAGCAGTACTTC. It translates to CSARSFVGQIYSYEQYF. The chain couples TRBV20-1 to TRBJ2-7; TRBD1 might be the D (6 bases). The CDR3 consists of 17 residues. The germline V gene encodes CDR1 DFQATT and CDR2 SNEGSKA (reference sequence). The V end lost 2 bases, the J end lost 0 bases, and 20 bases lay between the germline ends.

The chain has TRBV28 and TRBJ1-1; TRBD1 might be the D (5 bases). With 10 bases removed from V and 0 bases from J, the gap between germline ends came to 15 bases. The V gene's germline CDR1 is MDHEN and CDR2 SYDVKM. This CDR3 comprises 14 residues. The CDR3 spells CATINGGMNTEAFF. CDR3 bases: TGTGCCACCATTAACGGGGGGATGAACACTGAAGCTTTCTTT. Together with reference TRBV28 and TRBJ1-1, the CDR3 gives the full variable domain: DVKVTQSSRYLVKRTGEKVFLECVQDMDHENMFWYRQDPGLGLRLIYFSYDVKMKEKGDIPEGYSVSREKKERFSLILESASTNQTSMYLCATINGGMNTEAFFGQGTRLTVV.

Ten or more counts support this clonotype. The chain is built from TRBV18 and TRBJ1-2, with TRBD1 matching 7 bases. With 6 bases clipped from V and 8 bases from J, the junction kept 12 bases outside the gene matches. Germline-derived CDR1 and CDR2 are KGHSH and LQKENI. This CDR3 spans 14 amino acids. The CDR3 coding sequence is TGTGCCAGCTCCTTTACGACAGGGCGGGACGGCTACACCTTC. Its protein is CASSFTTGRDGYTF.

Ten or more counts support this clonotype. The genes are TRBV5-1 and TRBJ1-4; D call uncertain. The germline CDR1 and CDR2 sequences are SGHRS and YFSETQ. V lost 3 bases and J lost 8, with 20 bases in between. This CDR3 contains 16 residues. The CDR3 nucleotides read TGCGCCAGCAGCTCCGCTTCGGTCCGAGGTAACGAAAAACTGTTTTTT. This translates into CASSSASVRGNEKLFF.

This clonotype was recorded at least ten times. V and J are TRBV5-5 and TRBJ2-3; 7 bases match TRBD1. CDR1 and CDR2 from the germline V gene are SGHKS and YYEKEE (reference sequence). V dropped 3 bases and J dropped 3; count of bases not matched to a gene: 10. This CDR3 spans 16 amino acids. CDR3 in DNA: TGTGCCAGCAGCTCCCGGACAGGTCGCGGGACAGATACGCAGTATTTT. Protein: CASSSRTGRGTDTQYF.

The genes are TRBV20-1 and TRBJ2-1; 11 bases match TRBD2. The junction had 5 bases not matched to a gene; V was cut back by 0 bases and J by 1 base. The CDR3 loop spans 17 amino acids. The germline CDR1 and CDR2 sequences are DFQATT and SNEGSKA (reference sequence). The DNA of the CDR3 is TGCAGTGCTAGAGATGTAGCGGGGGGGCGGTCCTACAATGAGCAGTTCTTC. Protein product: CSARDVAGGRSYNEQFF.

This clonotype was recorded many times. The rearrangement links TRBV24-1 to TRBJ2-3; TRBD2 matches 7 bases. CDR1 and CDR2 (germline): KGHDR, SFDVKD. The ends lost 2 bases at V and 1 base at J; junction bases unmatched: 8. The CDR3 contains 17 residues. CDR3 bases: TGTGCCACCAGTGATTCCACCCGTGCGGGGGGCACAGATACGCAGTATTTT. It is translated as CATSDSTRAGGTDTQYF.

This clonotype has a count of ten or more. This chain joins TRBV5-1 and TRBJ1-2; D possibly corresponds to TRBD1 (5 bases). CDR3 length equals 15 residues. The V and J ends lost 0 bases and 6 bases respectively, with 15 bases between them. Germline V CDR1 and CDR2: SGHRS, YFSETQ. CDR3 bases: TGCGCCAGCAGCTTGGTACCTTTCGACAGCGATGGCTACACCTTC. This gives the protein CASSLVPFDSDGYTF.

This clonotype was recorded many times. CDR3 DNA sequence: TGTGCCAGCAGTTTCAGGGCCGGGAACACTGAAGCTTTCTTT. Its translation: CASSFRAGNTEAFF. The chain joins TRBV12-3 or TRBV12-4 to TRBJ1-1; tentative D call: TRBD1 (5 bases). V lost 3 bases and J lost 1, with 9 bases in between. CDR3 length: 14 amino acids.

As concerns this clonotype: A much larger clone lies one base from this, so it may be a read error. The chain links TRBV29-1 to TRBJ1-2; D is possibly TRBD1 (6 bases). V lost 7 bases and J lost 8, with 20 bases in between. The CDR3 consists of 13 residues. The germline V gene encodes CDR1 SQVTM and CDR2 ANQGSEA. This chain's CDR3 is CSAGRQGFRGYTF. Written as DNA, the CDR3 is TGCAGCGCCGGGAGGCAGGGGTTTCGGGGCTACACCTTC.

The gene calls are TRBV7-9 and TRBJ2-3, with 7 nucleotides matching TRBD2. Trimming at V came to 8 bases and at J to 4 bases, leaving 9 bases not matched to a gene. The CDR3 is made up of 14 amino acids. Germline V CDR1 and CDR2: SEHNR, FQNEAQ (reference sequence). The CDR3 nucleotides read TGTGCCAGCGGCCAAGCTCGGGGGGCAGATACGCAGTATTTT. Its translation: CASGQARGADTQYF.

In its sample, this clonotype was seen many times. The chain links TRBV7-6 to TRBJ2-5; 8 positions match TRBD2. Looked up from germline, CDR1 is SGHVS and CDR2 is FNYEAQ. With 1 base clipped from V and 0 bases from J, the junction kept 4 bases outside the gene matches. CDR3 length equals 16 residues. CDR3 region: CASSLDPGGDQETQYF. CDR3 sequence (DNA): TGTGCCAGCAGCTTAGATCCGGGGGGGGACCAAGAGACCCAGTACTTC.

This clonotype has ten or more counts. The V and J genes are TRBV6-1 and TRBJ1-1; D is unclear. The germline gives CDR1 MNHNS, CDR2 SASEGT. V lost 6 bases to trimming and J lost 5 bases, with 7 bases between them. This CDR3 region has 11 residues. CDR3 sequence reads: CASRHWTEAFF. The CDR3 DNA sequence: TGTGCCAGCAGACATTGGACTGAAGCTTTCTTT.

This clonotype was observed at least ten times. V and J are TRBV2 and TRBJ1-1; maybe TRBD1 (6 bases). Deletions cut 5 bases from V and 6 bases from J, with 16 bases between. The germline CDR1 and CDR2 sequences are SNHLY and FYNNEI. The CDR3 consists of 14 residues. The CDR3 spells CASSWAQGISEAFF. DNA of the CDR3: TGTGCCAGCAGTTGGGCCCAGGGGATTTCTGAAGCTTTCTTT.

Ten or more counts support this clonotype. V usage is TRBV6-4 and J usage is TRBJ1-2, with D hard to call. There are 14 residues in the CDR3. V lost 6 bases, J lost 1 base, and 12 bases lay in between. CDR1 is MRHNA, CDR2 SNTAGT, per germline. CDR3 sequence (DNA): TGTGCCAGCAGCCCCGGAACTCGTAACTATGGCTACACCTTC. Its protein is CASSPGTRNYGYTF.

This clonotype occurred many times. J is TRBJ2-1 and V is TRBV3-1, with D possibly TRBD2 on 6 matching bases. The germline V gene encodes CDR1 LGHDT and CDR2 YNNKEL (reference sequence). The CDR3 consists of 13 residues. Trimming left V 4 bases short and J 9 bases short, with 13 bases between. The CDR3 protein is CASSRGAGGEQFF. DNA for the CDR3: TGTGCCAGCAGCCGCGGGGCGGGCGGTGAGCAGTTCTTC.

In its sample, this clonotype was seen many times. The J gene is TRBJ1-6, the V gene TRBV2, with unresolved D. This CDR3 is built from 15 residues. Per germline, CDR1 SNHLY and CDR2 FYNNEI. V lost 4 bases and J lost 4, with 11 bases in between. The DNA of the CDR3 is TGTGCCAGCAGTGGCGGCGGAGGGTATAATTCACCCCTCCACTTT. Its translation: CASSGGGGYNSPLHF.

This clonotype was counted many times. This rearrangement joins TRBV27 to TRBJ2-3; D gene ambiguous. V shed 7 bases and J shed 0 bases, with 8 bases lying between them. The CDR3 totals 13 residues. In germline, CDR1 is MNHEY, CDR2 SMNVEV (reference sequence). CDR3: CASTAASTDTQYF. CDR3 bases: TGTGCCAGCACAGCAGCTAGCACAGATACGCAGTATTTT.

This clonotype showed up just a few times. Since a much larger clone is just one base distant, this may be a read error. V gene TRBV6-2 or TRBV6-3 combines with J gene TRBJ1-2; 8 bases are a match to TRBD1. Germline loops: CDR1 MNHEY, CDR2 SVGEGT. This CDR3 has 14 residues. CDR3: CASSKAGGPYGHTF. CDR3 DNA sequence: TGTGCCAGCAGTAAAGCAGGGGGCCCCTATGGCCACACCTTC.

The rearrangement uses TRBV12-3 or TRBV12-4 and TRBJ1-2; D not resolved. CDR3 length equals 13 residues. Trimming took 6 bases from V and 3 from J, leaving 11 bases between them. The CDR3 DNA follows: TGTGCCAGCAGAGGCGAGGGTTACTATGGCTACACCTTC. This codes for CASRGEGYYGYTF.

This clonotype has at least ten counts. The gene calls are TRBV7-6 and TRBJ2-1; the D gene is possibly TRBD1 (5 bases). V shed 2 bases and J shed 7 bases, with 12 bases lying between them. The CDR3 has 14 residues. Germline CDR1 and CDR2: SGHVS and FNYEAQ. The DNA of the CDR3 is TGTGCCAGCAGCTTACTTTGGGGCCCAAATGAGCAGTTCTTC. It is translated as CASSLLWGPNEQFF.

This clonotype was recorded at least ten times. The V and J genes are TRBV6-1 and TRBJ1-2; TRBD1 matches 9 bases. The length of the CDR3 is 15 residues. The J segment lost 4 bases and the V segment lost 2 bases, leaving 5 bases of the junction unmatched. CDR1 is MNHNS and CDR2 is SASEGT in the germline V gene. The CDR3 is CASSEWGTGIYGYTF. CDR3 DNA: TGTGCCAGCAGTGAATGGGGGACAGGGATCTATGGCTACACCTTC.

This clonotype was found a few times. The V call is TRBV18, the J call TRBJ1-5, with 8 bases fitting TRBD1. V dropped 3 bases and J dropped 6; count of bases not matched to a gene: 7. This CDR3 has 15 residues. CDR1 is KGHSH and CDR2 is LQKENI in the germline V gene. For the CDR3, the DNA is TGTGCCAGCTCACCTACAGGGGGATTAGGTCAGCCCCAGCATTTT. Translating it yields CASSPTGGLGQPQHF.